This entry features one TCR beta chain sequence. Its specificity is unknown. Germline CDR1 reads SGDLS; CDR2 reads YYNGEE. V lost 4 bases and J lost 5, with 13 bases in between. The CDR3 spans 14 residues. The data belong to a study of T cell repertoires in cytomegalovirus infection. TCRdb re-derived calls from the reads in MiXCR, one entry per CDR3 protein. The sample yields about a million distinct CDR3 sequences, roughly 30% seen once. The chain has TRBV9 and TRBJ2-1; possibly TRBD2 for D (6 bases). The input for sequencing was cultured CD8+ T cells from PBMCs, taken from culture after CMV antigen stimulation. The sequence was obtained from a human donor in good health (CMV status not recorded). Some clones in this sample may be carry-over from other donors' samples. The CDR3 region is CASSPYGGDNEQFF. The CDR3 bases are TGTGCCAGCAGCCCTTATGGAGGGGACAATGAGCAGTTCTTC.